Listed below are T cell receptor beta chains from one sample, sequenced in a study of glioma-infiltrating T cells. MiXCR, applied by TCRdb to the multiplex PCR reads, yields one record per CDR3 protein. This table has fewer than 500,000 distinct CDR3 sequences, 41% appearing once. Sequencing used glioma tissue, nonneoplastic brain tissue, or PBMCs (not recorded which). The receptors originated from a human donor with low-grade glioma or glioblastoma, undergoing nonglioma brain surgery, or in good health (not recorded which). CDR3s include the opening cysteine and the closing phenylalanine or tryptophan. Each record gives: J gene, V gene, clone size, D gene, CDR3 DNA, CDR3 protein. A D gene is named only where the DNA matches it firmly. Size is omitted from some rows. Given values are once, few, many or a class for expanded clones.

TRBJ1-1	TRBV11-1	.	.	TGTGCCAGCAGCATTTGGGCATCCACTGAAGCTTTCTTT	CASSIWASTEAFF
TRBJ1-1	TRBV15	.	.	TGTGTTACCAGCAGAGGGCTGGACACTGAAGCTTTCTTT	CVTSRGLDTEAFF
TRBJ2-3	TRBV4-3	many	.	TGCGCCAGCAGCCAGCGTCATAGGGATACGCAGTATTTT	CASSQRHRDTQYF
TRBJ2-3	TRBV7-2	many	TRBD2	TGTGCCAGCAGCCCAGTTCCTATCCAGCGGGAGGGCCCAGATACGCAGTATTTT	CASSPVPIQREGPDTQYF
TRBJ1-1	TRBV4-3	.	.	TGCGCCAGCAGCCAAGATGGCAGGCTGAACACTGAAGCTTTCTTT	CASSQDGRLNTEAFF
TRBJ2-7	TRBV7-2	.	.	TGTGCCAACAGCTCCTACTACGAGCAGTACTTC	CANSSYYEQYF
TRBJ2-5	TRBV20-1	.	.	TGCAGTGCTGAGGGGGGGACAGGAATCCAAGAGACCCAGTACTTC	CSAEGGTGIQETQYF
TRBJ2-7	TRBV4-2	few	TRBD2	TGTGCCAGCAGCCAAGAGCGAGGACTAGCGGGAGAGAGCTCCTACGAGCAGTACTTC	CASSQERGLAGESSYEQYF
TRBJ1-1	TRBV20-1	many	.	TGCAGTGCTGACAAAATACCGTGGGTGCGGTTGAACACTGAAGCTTTCTTT	CSADKIPWVRLNTEAFF
TRBJ2-7	TRBV29-1	.	.	TGCAGCGTCCAGGGGGCTAGCGGAGGCTACGAGCAGTACTTC	CSVQGASGGYEQYF
TRBJ1-1	TRBV27	.	.	TGTGCCAGCAGTTGGGCAGGGAATACTGAAGCTTTCTTT	CASSWAGNTEAFF
TRBJ2-1	TRBV12-5	few	TRBD1	TGTGCTAGTGCCTTGGGACAGACCAGGGGCAATGAGCAGTTCTTC	CASALGQTRGNEQFF
TRBJ2-5	TRBV7-2	.	TRBD1	TGTGCCAGCAGCTTACGACAGGGAAAAGAGACCCAGTACTTC	CASSLRQGKETQYF
TRBJ1-4	TRBV28	many	.	TGTGCCAGCAGTTTAGTGGCTGATGAAAAACTGTTTTTT	CASSLVADEKLFF
TRBJ1-5	TRBV4-1	few	.	TGCGCCAGCAGTCAAGCCTGGGGGGGGGATCAGCCCCAGCATTTT	CASSQAWGGDQPQHF
TRBJ2-3	TRBV4-2	few	.	TGTGCCAGCAGCCACCCGACAGATACGCAGTATTTT	CASSHPTDTQYF
TRBJ2-1	TRBV5-5	.	TRBD2	TGTGCCAGCAGCCCTGGAGTAGCGGGACTCGTCGACAATGAGCAGTTCTTC	CASSPGVAGLVDNEQFF
TRBJ1-2	TRBV7-3	once	.	TGTGCCAGCAGCTTAGGGGGAAGTCGGAACTATGGCTACACCTTC	CASSLGGSRNYGYTF
TRBJ2-1	TRBV27	many	TRBD2	TGTGCCAGCAGTTTATCGGGGGGGAACTCCTACAATGAGCAGTTCTTC	CASSLSGGNSYNEQFF
TRBJ1-1	TRBV12-3/TRBV12-4	.	.	TGTGCCAGCAGTTTTGACGTGGGCACTGAAGCTTTCTTT	CASSFDVGTEAFF
TRBJ2-3	TRBV6-5	.	.	TGTGCCAGCAGCACACTGTCCAGCAGCACAGGTACGCAGTATTTT	CASSTLSSSTGTQYF
TRBJ2-7	TRBV10-3	few	TRBD1	TGTGCCATCAATCCGGGACAGGGACCCTACGAGCAGTACTTC	CAINPGQGPYEQYF
TRBJ1-2	TRBV24-1	many	.	TGTGCCACCAGTGATTTGGACAGTAACTATGGCTACACCTTC	CATSDLDSNYGYTF
TRBJ2-7	TRBV20-1	.	.	TGCAGTGCTGCCAAAGAAACCTACGAGCAGTACTTC	CSAAKETYEQYF
TRBJ2-3	TRBV10-3	.	.	TGTGCCATCAGTGACGGGTCACTCACAGATACGCAGTATTTT	CAISDGSLTDTQYF
TRBJ2-3	TRBV4-2	.	.	TGTGCCAGCAGCCAAGATATAGGGGCGGACGATACGCAGTATTTT	CASSQDIGADDTQYF
TRBJ2-7	TRBV12-3/TRBV12-4	few	.	TGTGCCAGCAGTTTTCAGGTTAGCTCCTACGAGCAGTACTTC	CASSFQVSSYEQYF
TRBJ1-5	TRBV11-2	.	.	TGTGCCAGCAGCTTTGGACAGAGTAGCAATCAGCCCCAGCATTTT	CASSFGQSSNQPQHF
TRBJ1-2	TRBV5-4	.	.	TGTGCCAGCAGCTTGAATCAAAACTATGGCTACACCTTC	CASSLNQNYGYTF
TRBJ1-1	TRBV28	many	.	TGTGCCAGCCTCCGACCAGGGCCCGGTAGAGCTTTCTTT	CASLRPGPGRAFF
TRBJ2-1	TRBV7-9	.	TRBD1	TGTGCCAGCAGTGACCGGACAGGGAAGGAGCAGTTCTTC	CASSDRTGKEQFF
TRBJ1-2	TRBV29-1	.	.	TGCAGCGTTGTCGCAAGCAGAGACTATGGCTACACCTTC	CSVVASRDYGYTF
TRBJ2-3	TRBV20-1	.	.	TGCAGTGCTACGTTCCTCGGCGCAGATACGCAGTATTTT	CSATFLGADTQYF
TRBJ2-1	TRBV12-3/TRBV12-4	.	.	TGTGCCAGCACCTCCCTTAGCTCCTACAATGAGCAGTTCTTC	CASTSLSSYNEQFF
TRBJ2-1	TRBV6-4	.	TRBD2	TGTGCCAGCAACCTGGGACTAGCGGGAGGTGAGCAGTTCTTC	CASNLGLAGGEQFF
TRBJ2-5	TRBV6-1	many	TRBD2	TGTGCTATCAGCGGGATCCTTCAAGAGACCCAGTACTTC	CAISGILQETQYF
TRBJ2-4	TRBV4-3	.	TRBD1	TGCGCCAGCAGCCAAGATTTGGACAGGTTGTACTTC	CASSQDLDRLYF
TRBJ2-5	TRBV27	.	.	TGTGCCAGCAGCCCCCGAGACAAGAGGACCCAGTACTTC	CASSPRDKRTQYF
TRBJ1-2	TRBV28	few	.	TGTGCCAGCAGTTTATGGGGTGGCTACACCTTC	CASSLWGGYTF
TRBJ1-1	TRBV20-1	once	.	TGCAGTGCTGGAGGGATGGGCTCCGGGAACACTGAAGCTTTCTTT	CSAGGMGSGNTEAFF
TRBJ2-1	TRBV6-2/TRBV6-3	many	.	TGTGCCAGCCGGCCCCCGGGCTCCTACAATGAGCAGTTCTTC	CASRPPGSYNEQFF
TRBJ2-7	TRBV20-1	few	TRBD1	TGCAGTGCCCACGGACAGGGGACCTACGAGCAGTACTTC	CSAHGQGTYEQYF
TRBJ2-7	TRBV6-2/TRBV6-3	.	.	TGTGCCAGCAGTTACTCGGGGGATAGCTACGAGCAGTACTTC	CASSYSGDSYEQYF
TRBJ1-5	TRBV7-2	many	TRBD1	TGTGCCAGCAGCTTAGTTGGGACAGGGGATAGCAATCAGCCCCAGCATTTT	CASSLVGTGDSNQPQHF
TRBJ2-3	TRBV28	.	.	TGTGCCAGCAGTGCAGGGCCCGGGATCCTCCCAAATACGCAGTATTTT	CASSAGPGILPNTQYF
TRBJ2-7	TRBV6-2/TRBV6-3	.	TRBD1	TGTGCCAGCAGTTACCGTGGTCAGGGGGACGAGCAGTACTTC	CASSYRGQGDEQYF
TRBJ2-1	TRBV11-1	.	TRBD2	TGTGCCAGCAGCTTTATGCGGGAGGGGGTCTCCTACAATGAGCAGTTCTTC	CASSFMREGVSYNEQFF
TRBJ2-1	TRBV27	few	.	TGTGCCAGCAGTGCCCGGGGCTTTTACAATGAGCAGTTCTTC	CASSARGFYNEQFF
TRBJ2-6	TRBV7-2	few	.	TGTGCCAGCAGCTTATACGCGAGCGTCCTGACTTTC	CASSLYASVLTF
TRBJ1-4	TRBV4-1	few	.	TGCGCCAGCAGCCAAGATGAGGGGATGAATGAAAAACTGTTTTTT	CASSQDEGMNEKLFF
TRBJ2-3	TRBV28	.	.	TGTGCCAGCATACCTAGGGGAGGGGGTAGCACAGATACGCAGTATTTT	CASIPRGGGSTDTQYF
TRBJ2-1	TRBV28	.	TRBD1	TGTGCCAGCAGTCTACGGACAGGGGCCCACAATGGGCAGTTCTTC	CASSLRTGAHNGQFF
TRBJ2-1	TRBV9	.	TRBD2	TGTGCCAGCAGCGTAGCGGGAGGATGGAATGAGCAGTTCTTC	CASSVAGGWNEQFF